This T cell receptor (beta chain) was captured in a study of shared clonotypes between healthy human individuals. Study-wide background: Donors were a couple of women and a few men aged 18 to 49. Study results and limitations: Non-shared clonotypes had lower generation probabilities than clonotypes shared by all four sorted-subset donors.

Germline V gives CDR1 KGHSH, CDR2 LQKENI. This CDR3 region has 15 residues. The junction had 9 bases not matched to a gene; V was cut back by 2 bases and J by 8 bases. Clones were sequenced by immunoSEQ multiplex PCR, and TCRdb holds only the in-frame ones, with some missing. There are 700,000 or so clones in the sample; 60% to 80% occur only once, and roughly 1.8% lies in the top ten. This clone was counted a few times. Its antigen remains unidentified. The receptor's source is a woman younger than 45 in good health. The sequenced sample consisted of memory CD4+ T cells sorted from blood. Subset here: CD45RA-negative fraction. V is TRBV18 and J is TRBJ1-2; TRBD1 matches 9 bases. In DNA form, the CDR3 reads TGTGCCAGCTCACCAACAGAACAGGGGGCATCGGGCTACACCTTC. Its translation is CASSPTEQGASGYTF.